This entry features one T cell receptor (beta chain) sequence. This clone's antigen is unknown. No base-level quality is on record; no much larger clone is a single base apart. Donors were healthy HIV-negative adults with no recently reported acute infections or vaccinations. Every donor was a Caucasian adult residing in Nashville, Tennessee, USA. CD4+ T cells were enriched by magnetic negative selection, after which naive cells were positively selected on CD45RA and the negative fraction was taken as the memory subset. Blood was obtained by leukapheresis, after which PBMCs were separated by Ficoll-Histopaque density gradient centrifugation and cryopreserved in liquid nitrogen vapor phase. Analytical flow cytometry was used to check the purity and quantity of every magnetically sorted T cell population. Genomic DNA was isolated from every sorted fraction and measured by UV absorbance on a Nanodrop 2000c.

These data originate in a study of shared clonotypes between healthy human individuals (dated by TCRdb to 2020 to 2021). Looking at the study overall: A couple of women and a few men aged 18 to 49 years were included in the cohort. For each donor, CD4 naive and CD4 memory were each run on three plates, CD8 naive on two plates, and CD8 memory on one plate. Different laboratories and diverse techniques were used to prepare libraries and sequence TCR repertoires, to increase sequencing depth and limit assay-specific biases. Per donor, leukapheresis produced somewhere between about 0.8 and 9 billion PBMCs. To estimate repertoire size and how much clonotype sharing occurs between individuals, the study deeply sequenced the blood TCR repertoires of 5 or 6 healthy adults.

TCR CDR3 regions were amplified from genomic DNA by multiplex PCR using the deep immunoSEQ assay. Genomic DNA extracted from each cell subset was distributed evenly over all wells of several immunoSEQ 96-well plates, and each plate served as one replicate. For sorted subsets, each replicate PCR was loaded with roughly 0.2 ug genomic DNA, equivalent to 32,000 or so T cell genomes. The purified libraries were quantified using a Qubit 3.0 fluorometer, sized with a Bioanalyzer 2100, and then quantified again using the KAPA Library Quantification kit. Every immunoSEQ 96-well plate was sequenced on a dedicated single-read 150-cycle Illumina NextSeq 550 flow cell. The authors' pipeline ran thus. Because the immunoSEQ output held only junctional sequences and lacked quality scores, the filtering could not match the filtering applied to full-length reads. To assign V/J genes and CDR3, sequences were annotated using PyIR, a Python wrapper for IgBLAST v1.9, with IMGT germline references. Reads were removed for weak V/J assignments (E-value above 1e-6), missing CDR3, stop codons, out-of-frame junctions, or ambiguous translated residues. V3J clonotypes were defined as sequences sharing an identical inferred V gene, J gene, and CDR3 amino acid sequence. Percentage overlap between repertoires was calculated by dividing the number of shared unique clonotypes by the size of the smaller repertoire. Three approaches were used to assess repertoire richness: RTK rarefaction, the Chao1 estimator, and Recon v2.1 estimates of unobserved clonotypes. Generation probabilities were computed with OLGA for all TCRbeta clonotypes obtained by the gDNA method from several donors. TCRdb limited this immuneACCESS table to in-frame rearrangements with V and J called. A share of clones is missing; checked studies link under half to unresolved V genes, and the rest is unexplained. V and J calls and clone size are those listed in that table; D and trimming were worked out from the DNA. Counted in this sample were about a million clones; roughly 80% of them appeared once. The leading ten clones occupy approximately 0.9% of the sample.

Reading from cysteine to phenylalanine, the CDR3 counts 13 amino acids. This entry keeps only the CDR3 DNA: 39 bases, framed from base 1. The germline V gene (reference sequence) specifies MNHEY as CDR1 and SMNVEV as CDR2. The V end loses 3 bases and the J end loses 7 bases, and a stretch of 12 bases separates them. Study-level results and caveats: When four donors were compared, the shared fraction of clonotypes was 5% to 6.5% for naive CD4, roughly 3.4% for naive CD8, 2% to 2.5% for memory CD4, and 0.4% for memory CD8. Estimated clonotype richness was generally larger for naive than for memory subsets. Even with the large sequencing depth, rarefaction of the sorted-subset datasets indicated that sequencing was incomplete. Sampling was restricted to blood, and TCR repertoires in tissues likely differ from the TCR repertoires found in blood. Pairwise subsampling led to the expectation that sequencing depth would affect the degree of clonotype sharing among donors. Compared with non-shared clonotypes, the clonotypes found in all four sorted-subset donors had higher generation probabilities. Because the study included only a small number of donors, the genetic and exposure-history diversity represented was limited.

This TCR was recovered from a young man in good health. Some clones in this sample may be carry-over from other donors' samples. Input material: memory CD4+ T cells from PBMCs. The cell subset or site label, as the study defines it: CD45RA-negative fraction. The V gene is TRBV27 and the J gene is TRBJ1-1; no D segment can be confidently identified. The nucleotides read TGTGCCAGCAGTTTTGCGGCTCCCGGTGAAGCTTTCTTT. This sequence encodes CASSFAAPGEAFF.